The source of this T cell receptor beta chain is a study of early T cells in non-severe SARS-CoV-2 infection. Points from the study as a whole: In VDJdb matching, anti-spike CD8 responses were favored while private and CD4 specificities went missing.

As part of library construction, unique molecular identifiers were attached to individual cDNA molecules. Each CDR3 protein gets one entry after TCRdb re-called the 5' RACE reads with MiXCR. The sample includes around 44,000 distinct CDR3 sequences, over 7.5% seen only once; the top ten take 8% to 10%. This clonotype was observed at least ten times. Its antigen is still unknown. The receptor's source is an adult who was a healthcare worker with PCR-confirmed SARS-CoV-2 infection or an uninfected control (not recorded which). The sequenced sample was whole blood.

The CDR3 DNA is TGTGCCAGTAGTATAACAGATTATAGCAATCAGCCCCAGCATTTT. The encoded protein is CASSITDYSNQPQHF. The chain carries TRBV19 and TRBJ1-5, with no clear D. The CDR3 has 15 residues. Trimming left V 2 bases short and J 0 bases short, with 8 bases between. CDR1 and CDR2 (germline): LNHDA, SQIVND (reference sequence). Full variable domain (outside the CDR3, taken from reference TRBV19 and TRBJ1-5): DGGITQSPKYLFRKEGQNVTLSCEQNLNHDAMYWYRQDPGQGLRLIYYSQIVNDFQKGDIAEGYSVSREKKESFPLTVTSAQKNPTAFYLCASSITDYSNQPQHFGDGTRLSIL.